This T cell receptor beta chain was sequenced during a study of blood T cells in healthy people across ages. The authors ran a second PCR of about 6 to 11 cycles using a sample-barcoded 5' primer and a J-beta primer mix. TCRdb passed the 5' RACE reads through MiXCR, listing each CDR3 protein once. The repertoire holds under 2,000,000 distinct CDR3 sequences, with approximately 50% as singletons. Study outcomes and limitations: With donor CMV status unknown, expanded clonotype changes were possibly confounded. Unsorted PBMCs ruled out conclusive naive versus antigen-experienced comparison. Significant beta diversity loss was already apparent by age about 39, declining roughly linearly.

V was trimmed by 6 bases and J by 6 bases, leaving 15 bases between them. The CDR3 runs to 13 residues. CDR1 SQVTM and CDR2 ANQGSEA come from the germline V gene. This clonotype was counted only a few times. Antigen unknown. Donor samples were obtained from healthy Caucasian individuals from Russia, aged about 6 to 100. The sequence was collected from a woman aged 40 to 50 in good health. The chain carries TRBV29-1 and TRBJ2-1, with D perhaps TRBD1 or TRBD2 (6 bases each). The specimen sequenced was blood. The CDR3 DNA follows: TGCAGCGTGGGGGGCCTGGGCGGCAATGAGCAGTTCTTC. Amino acids: CSVGGLGGNEQFF.